This T cell receptor (beta chain) was found in a study of cytomegalovirus exposure and HLA in healthy donors. Study-level results: The productive fraction for most TCR beta V segments was about 87% or about 30% in an earlier analysis. Highly shared sequence variants in one cluster were likely a sequencing artifact.

The PCR ran on 60 Vbeta and 13 Jbeta primers. TCRdb's table, derived via immunoSEQ multiplex PCR, lists solely in-frame clones and lacks some. Among approximately 130,000 clones listed, 65% to 85% were seen once. Though nominally healthy at sampling, donors likely had unrecorded immune exposures. The length of the CDR3 is 15 residues. V was cut by 5 bases and J by 4 bases, with 13 bases left in between. CDR1 SGHRS and CDR2 YFSETQ come from the germline V gene. Of note for this clone: Antigen unknown.

The genes are TRBV5-1 and TRBJ1-6; tentatively, D is TRBD1 (5 bases). This receptor was obtained from a boy younger than 18 in good health and CMV-seronegative. The sequencing sample was made of PBMCs. Here the CDR3 reads CASRTGGSYNSPLHF. The CDR3, as DNA: TGCGCCAGCAGGACCGGGGGGAGTTATAATTCACCCCTCCACTTT.